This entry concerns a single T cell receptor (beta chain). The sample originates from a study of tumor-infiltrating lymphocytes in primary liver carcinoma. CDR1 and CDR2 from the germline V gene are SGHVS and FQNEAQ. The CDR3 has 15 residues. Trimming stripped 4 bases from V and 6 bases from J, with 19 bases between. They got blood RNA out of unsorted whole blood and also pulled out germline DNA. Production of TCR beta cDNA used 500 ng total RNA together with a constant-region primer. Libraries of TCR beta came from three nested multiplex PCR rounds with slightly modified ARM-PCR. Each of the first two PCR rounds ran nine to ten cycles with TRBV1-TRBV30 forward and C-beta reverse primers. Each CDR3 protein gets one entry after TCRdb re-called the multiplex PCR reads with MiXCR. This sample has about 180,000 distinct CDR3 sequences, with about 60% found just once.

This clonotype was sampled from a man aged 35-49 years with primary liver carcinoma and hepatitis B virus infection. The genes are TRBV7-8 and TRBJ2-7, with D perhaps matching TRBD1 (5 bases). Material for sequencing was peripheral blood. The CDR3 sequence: CASSSVSHQGGEQYF. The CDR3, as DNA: TGTGCCAGCAGCTCGGTCTCTCATCAGGGTGGCGAGCAGTACTTC.